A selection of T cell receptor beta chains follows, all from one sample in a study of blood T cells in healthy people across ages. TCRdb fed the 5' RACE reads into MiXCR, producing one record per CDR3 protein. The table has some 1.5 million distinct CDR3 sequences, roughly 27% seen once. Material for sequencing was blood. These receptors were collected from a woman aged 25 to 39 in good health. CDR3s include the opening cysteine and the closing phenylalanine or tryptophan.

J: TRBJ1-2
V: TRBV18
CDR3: CASSPMSQGGYGYTF

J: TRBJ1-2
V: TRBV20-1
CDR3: CSARDPGTGGSGYTF

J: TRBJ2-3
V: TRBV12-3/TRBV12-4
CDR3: CATGRGRDTQYF

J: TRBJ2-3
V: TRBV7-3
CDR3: CASSFSATSTDTQYF

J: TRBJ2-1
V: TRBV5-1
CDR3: CASSSSGVSYNEQFF

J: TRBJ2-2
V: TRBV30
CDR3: CAWSLIGLAGDTGGLFF

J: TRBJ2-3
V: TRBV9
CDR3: CASSGGWLSDTQYF

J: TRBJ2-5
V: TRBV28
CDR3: CASSLAGMGETQYF

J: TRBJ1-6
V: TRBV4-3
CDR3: CASSDRGIPFSPLHF

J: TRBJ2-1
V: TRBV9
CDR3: CASSVGAPGVYNEQFF

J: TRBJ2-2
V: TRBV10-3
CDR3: CAISESGAATGELFF

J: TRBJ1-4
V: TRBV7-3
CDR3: CASARAHTGGDQEKLFF

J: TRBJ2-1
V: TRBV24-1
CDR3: CATSPGTTNLGEQFF

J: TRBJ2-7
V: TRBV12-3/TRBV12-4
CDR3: CASSAAGTGNEQYF

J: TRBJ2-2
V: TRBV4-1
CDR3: CASSPRGGYTGELFF

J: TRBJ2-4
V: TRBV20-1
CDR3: CSARDPGSYNEQYF

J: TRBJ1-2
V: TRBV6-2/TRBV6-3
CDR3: CAGTKDRAGYTF